This T cell receptor (beta chain) emerged from a study of T-cell memory formation after mild COVID-19. The germline CDR1 and CDR2 sequences are SGHVS and FNYEAQ. The junction had 8 bases not matched to a gene; V was cut back by 3 bases and J by 5 bases. The CDR3 loop spans 16 amino acids. TCRdb reanalysed the 5' RACE reads using MiXCR and keeps one entry per CDR3 protein. Here the sample spans hundreds of thousands of distinct CDR3 sequences, about 13% being singletons. The TCR originated in a man aged 18 to 35 who had mild COVID-19 (a few samples of this study predate the infection). Cell type and time point are not known. V is TRBV7-6 and J is TRBJ2-2; TRBD2 agrees at 8 bases. Sequencing input: PBMCs or a T cell subset sorted from them (not recorded which). CDR3 in DNA: TGTGCCAGCAGCTTTAGGCCGGGACTAGGAACCGGGGAGCTGTTTTTT. Translation gives CASSFRPGLGTGELFF.